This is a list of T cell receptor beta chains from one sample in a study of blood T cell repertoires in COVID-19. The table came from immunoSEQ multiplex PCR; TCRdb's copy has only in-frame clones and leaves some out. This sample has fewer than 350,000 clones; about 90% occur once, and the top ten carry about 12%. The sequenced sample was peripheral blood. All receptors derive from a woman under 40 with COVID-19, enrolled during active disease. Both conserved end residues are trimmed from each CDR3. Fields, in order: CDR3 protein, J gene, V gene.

cdr3_aa: ASSVGQGELNYGYT
j_call: TRBJ1-2
v_call: TRBV6-1

cdr3_aa: ASSLGGNEQF
j_call: TRBJ2-1
v_call: TRBV12-3/TRBV12-4

cdr3_aa: ASSLARHEQF
j_call: TRBJ2-1
v_call: TRBV5-1

cdr3_aa: ASSLDFGRGDTGELF
j_call: TRBJ2-2
v_call: TRBV5-6

cdr3_aa: ASSPGLAEGYEQY
j_call: TRBJ2-7
v_call: TRBV7-8

cdr3_aa: ASSESGVGSQF
j_call: TRBJ2-1
v_call: TRBV10-1

cdr3_aa: ATFNRRYEQY
j_call: TRBJ2-7
v_call: TRBV24-1

cdr3_aa: ASSLGYYEQY
j_call: TRBJ2-7
v_call: TRBV5-1

cdr3_aa: ASSLAPGQVARI
j_call: TRBJ1-1
v_call: TRBV7-8

cdr3_aa: ATSKTPGFNEAF
j_call: TRBJ1-1
v_call: TRBV6-5

cdr3_aa: ASSEARGRTDTQY
j_call: TRBJ2-3
v_call: TRBV6-1

cdr3_aa: AWSATAAHNEQF
j_call: TRBJ2-1
v_call: TRBV30

cdr3_aa: ASGLAGGRRRTGELF
j_call: TRBJ2-2
v_call: TRBV5-3

cdr3_aa: ASSRGLGEEARLRSGANVLT
j_call: TRBJ2-6
v_call: TRBV3-1/TRBV3-2

cdr3_aa: ASSLGGGNTEAF
j_call: TRBJ1-1
v_call: TRBV7-2

cdr3_aa: ASSQVGGRSNYGYT
j_call: TRBJ1-2
v_call: TRBV3-1/TRBV3-2

cdr3_aa: ASRSTGMNTEAF
j_call: TRBJ1-1
v_call: TRBV19

cdr3_aa: ASSLWRGGPNEQF
j_call: TRBJ2-1
v_call: TRBV7-8

cdr3_aa: ASSESGQTYEQY
j_call: TRBJ2-7
v_call: TRBV6-1

cdr3_aa: ASTGTGGPQSNQPQH
j_call: TRBJ1-5
v_call: TRBV2

cdr3_aa: ASSLTGNQPQH
j_call: TRBJ1-5
v_call: TRBV6-5